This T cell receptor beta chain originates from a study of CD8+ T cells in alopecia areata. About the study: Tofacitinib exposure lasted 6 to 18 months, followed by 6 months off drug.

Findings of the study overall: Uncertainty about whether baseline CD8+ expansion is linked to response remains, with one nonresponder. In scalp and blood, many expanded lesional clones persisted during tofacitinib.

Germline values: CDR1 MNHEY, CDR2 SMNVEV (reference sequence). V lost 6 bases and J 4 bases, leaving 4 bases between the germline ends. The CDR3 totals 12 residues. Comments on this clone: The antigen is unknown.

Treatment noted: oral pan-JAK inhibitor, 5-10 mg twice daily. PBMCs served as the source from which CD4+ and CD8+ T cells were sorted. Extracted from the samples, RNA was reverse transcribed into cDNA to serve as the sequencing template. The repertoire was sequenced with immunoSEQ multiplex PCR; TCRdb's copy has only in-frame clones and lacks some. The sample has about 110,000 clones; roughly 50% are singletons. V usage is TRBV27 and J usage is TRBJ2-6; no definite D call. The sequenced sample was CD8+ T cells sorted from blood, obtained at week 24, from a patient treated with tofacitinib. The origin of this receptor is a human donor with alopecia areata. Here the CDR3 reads CASRRGANVLTF. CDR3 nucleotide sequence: TGTGCCAGCAGGCGAGGGGCCAACGTCCTGACTTTC.